This TCR beta chain emerged from a study of molecular identifiers for immune sequencing clone quantification. Study-wide results and caveats: Over 97% of CMV-specific effector molecules, but under 1% of naive ones, were in clones above 20 copies. Barcode sharing among identical TCR molecules could make large clones appear smaller.

This CDR3 region has 13 residues. Trimming shortened V by 6 bases and J by 3 bases, and 10 bases separated the two germline ends. Germline V gene sequence: CDR1 LGHDT, CDR2 YNNKEL (reference sequence). For bulk TCR libraries, previously described methods and listed TCR primers were used. Each CDR3 protein is one row after TCRdb ran MiXCR on the PCR reads. The data show around 320,000 distinct CDR3 sequences, roughly a quarter seen once. Sorting recovered naive CD8 T cells on a CD8+CD4-CCR7+CD45RA+ profile. This clonotype turned up a few times. No antigen is known for it. The TCR comes from a human donor in good health. Some libraries in this study had Jurkat cell RNA spiked in. This chain connects TRBV3-1 to TRBJ2-3; D is unresolved. The sequenced material came from naive CD8+ T cells from blood, with Jurkat cell RNA spiked in. This sample's subset: FACS-sorted CD8+CD4-CCR7+CD45RA+ naive T cells. In DNA, the CDR3 is TGTGCCAGCAGAAATAAGGGTACAGATACGCAGTATTTT. Its protein product is CASRNKGTDTQYF.